The 28 T cell receptor beta chains listed next were all sequenced from one sample in a study of technical replicates of blood from a few donors listed by TCRdb under 2017. Library preparation was by the immunoSEQ multiplex PCR assay. TCRdb holds this immuneACCESS table with in-frame rearrangements only. Some clones are missing; in checked studies, unresolved V genes explain under half, and the rest has no known cause. The sample data list around 80,000 clones, and roughly 98% of these were observed just once. The ten largest clones add up to approximately 0.2% of the sample. Input material: T cells isolated from PBMCs. The receptors derive from a human donor in good health.

The rearrangement uses TRBV19 and TRBJ2-1, with TRBD2 matching 12 bases. CDR3 length: 18 amino acids. Trimming took 0 bases from V and 2 from J; bases not matched to a gene: 5. Germline-derived CDR1 and CDR2 are LNHDA and SQIVND (reference sequence). As DNA, the CDR3 is TGTGCCAGTAGTATAGAGGGGACTAGCGGGTTTACCTACAATGAGCAGTTCTTC. Translation: CASSIEGTSGFTYNEQFF.

The chain recombines TRBV7-3 with TRBJ2-7, with D perhaps TRBD1 (5 bases). Germline CDR1 is SGHTA and CDR2 is FQGTGA. The CDR3 runs 14 residues. The V gene lost 2 bases and the J gene lost 3 bases, with 11 bases spanning the gap. CDR3 sequence: CASSLSPGNYEQYF. CDR3 nucleotides: TGTGCCAGCAGCTTATCCCCAGGGAACTACGAGCAGTACTTC.

The chain recombines TRBV5-1 with TRBJ2-5; D is undetermined. V was shortened by 3 bases and J by 0 bases, with 12 bases between the two germline ends. The CDR3 consists of 15 residues. Looked up from germline, CDR1 is SGHRS and CDR2 is YFSETQ. CDR3: CASSWQHNNQETQYF. The DNA for the CDR3 is TGCGCCAGCAGCTGGCAACACAACAACCAAGAGACCCAGTACTTC.

The V and J genes are TRBV4-3 and TRBJ1-1; D is uncertain. The V end was cut by 0 bases, the J end by 5 bases, with 10 bases between. This CDR3 comprises 14 residues. Germline CDR1 reads LGHNA; CDR2 reads YSLEER. CDR3 loop: CASSQEGPGTEAFF. The DNA for the CDR3 is TGCGCCAGCAGCCAAGAAGGGCCGGGGACTGAAGCTTTCTTT.

The chain combines TRBV25-1 with TRBJ2-1; 8 nucleotides align to TRBD2. V was clipped by 7 bases and J by 2 bases; unmatched bases: 4. The germline gives CDR1 MGHDK, CDR2 SYGVNS. The CDR3 length is 14 residues. CDR3 nucleotides: TGTGCCAGCACGGGGGGGCCTGCCTACAATGAGCAGTTCTTC. Residues: CASTGGPAYNEQFF.

Details on this clone: The junction does not match germline at one end; this may be a read error. The J gene is TRBJ1-3, the V gene TRBV7-7; D is undetermined. Per the germline V gene, CDR1 is SSHAT and CDR2 is FNYEAQ (reference sequence). The CDR3 runs 14 residues. The CDR3 sequence: CASSPSPSGNTIYF. The CDR3 coding sequence is TGTGCTAGCAGCCCAAGCCCCTCTGGAAACACCATATATTTT.

The rearrangement links TRBV7-3 to TRBJ1-2, with D perhaps matching TRBD1 (5 bases). This CDR3 has 15 amino acids. Germline V gene lookup returns CDR1 SGHTA and CDR2 FQGTGA. Trimming removed 0 bases from V and 6 bases from J, with 14 bases in between. CDR3 sequence reads: CASSLTMGLTDGYTF. As DNA, the CDR3 is TGTGCCAGCAGCTTAACGATGGGACTAACAGATGGCTACACCTTC.

V usage is TRBV7-9 and J usage is TRBJ1-1; D may be TRBD1 (5 bases). CDR1 is SEHNR and CDR2 is FQNEAQ in the germline V gene (reference sequence). V was trimmed by 1 base and J by 5 bases, leaving 26 bases between them. This CDR3 comprises 19 residues. CDR3 sequence reads: CASSLGLTGLPHRGTEAFF. The DNA of the CDR3 is TGTGCCAGCAGCTTAGGACTCACCGGACTTCCACACCGGGGGACTGAAGCTTTCTTT.

V is TRBV25-1 and J is TRBJ1-2; the match to TRBD1 covers 9 bases. This CDR3 contains 14 residues. Trimming cost V 3 bases and J 6 bases; bases outside gene matches: 5. Germline CDR1 MGHDK, CDR2 SYGVNS. CDR3 residues: CASSEWTGVHGYTF. CDR3 DNA sequence: TGTGCCAGCAGTGAGTGGACAGGGGTCCATGGCTACACCTTC.

J is TRBJ2-6 and V is TRBV14; no reliable D call. This CDR3 comprises 16 residues. V lost 7 bases to trimming and J lost 0 bases, with 13 bases between them. CDR1 is SGHDN, CDR2 FVKESK, per germline. CDR3 DNA: TGTGCCAGCAACTCGCGCATAAGCTCTGGGGCCAACGTCCTGACTTTC. Its translation: CASNSRISSGANVLTF.

The chain joins TRBV4-3 to TRBJ2-3, with 10 bases matching TRBD2. Germline V gives CDR1 LGHNA, CDR2 YSLEER. CDR3 length: 16 amino acids. Trimming at V came to 4 bases and at J to 2 bases, leaving 6 bases not matched to a gene. CDR3 protein: CASSPPAGGSTDTQYF. The CDR3 nucleotides are TGCGCCAGCAGCCCACCAGCGGGGGGGTCCACAGATACGCAGTATTTT.

V gene TRBV14 combines with J gene TRBJ1-1; D might be TRBD1 (6 bases). The CDR3 sequence is 14 residues long. Trimming removed 2 bases at V and 3 bases at J, with 10 bases between. Germline assignment: CDR1 SGHDN and CDR2 FVKESK. The CDR3 coding sequence is TGTGCCAGCAGCCAACAGGGGTTCCACACTGAAGCTTTCTTT. It yields the protein CASSQQGFHTEAFF.

The chain carries TRBV29-1 and TRBJ2-3; D is perhaps TRBD2 (6 bases). Germline V lookup: CDR1 SQVTM, CDR2 ANQGSEA. Trimming removed 7 bases at V and 0 bases at J, with 14 bases between. This CDR3 has 14 amino acids. DNA for the CDR3: TGCAGCGGTGGACTACTCTCGAGCACAGATACGCAGTATTTT. This gives the protein CSGGLLSSTDTQYF.

This chain uses TRBV9 with TRBJ2-1; 9 bases align to TRBD2. V shed 0 bases, J shed 10 bases, and the junction held 8 bases outside the gene matches. Germline V CDR1 and CDR2: SGDLS, YYNGEE. This CDR3 comprises 15 residues. The CDR3 DNA follows: TGTGCCAGCAGCGTAGTTGCGGGAGGGCCAGGAGAGCAGTTCTTC. Its protein product is CASSVVAGGPGEQFF.

This rearrangement joins TRBV9 to TRBJ2-6; D is unclear. This CDR3 region has 14 residues. CDR1 is SGDLS and CDR2 is YYNGEE in the germline V gene. Trimming pared 2 bases from V and 2 bases from J, leaving 5 bases between. The CDR3 DNA reads as TGTGCCAGCAGCGTCGGTGCTGGGGCCAACGTCCTGACTTTC. Encoded protein: CASSVGAGANVLTF.

This chain links TRBV27 with TRBJ2-2, with a possible D match to TRBD2 (5 bases). CDR3 length: 13 residues. Germline V gene sequence: CDR1 MNHEY, CDR2 SMNVEV (reference sequence). V lost 3 bases and J lost 9, with 11 bases in between. CDR3 coding DNA: TGTGCCAGCAGTTTTGGGCTAGCAAGGGAGCTGTTTTTT. Its translation: CASSFGLARELFF.

The chain couples TRBV2 to TRBJ2-1; possibly TRBD2 for D (6 bases). Trimming took off 2 bases at V and 7 bases at J, with 15 bases between the two ends. In germline, CDR1 is SNHLY, CDR2 FYNNEI. The length of the CDR3 is 15 residues. The CDR3, as DNA: TGTGCCAGCAGTGAATATCCCCTAGCGAGGAATGAGCAGTTCTTC. This gives the protein CASSEYPLARNEQFF.

This clone was seen only once. The gene calls are TRBV4-1 and TRBJ2-5; unclear D gene. Germline CDR1 and CDR2: MGHRA and YSYEKL. The CDR3 contains 16 residues. Deletions cut 0 bases from V and 0 bases from J, with 11 bases between. The CDR3 reads CASSQDLQAYQETQYF. CDR3 nucleotides: TGCGCCAGCAGCCAAGACCTCCAGGCTTACCAAGAGACCCAGTACTTC.

The genes are TRBV18 and TRBJ2-4; 14 nucleotides agree with TRBD2. Germline V CDR1 and CDR2: KGHSH, LQKENI. With 4 bases clipped from V and 8 bases from J, the junction kept 7 bases outside the gene matches. The CDR3 loop spans 16 amino acids. The CDR3 spells CASSLRLAGGGDIQYF. CDR3 coding DNA: TGTGCCAGCTCACTACGACTAGCGGGGGGGGGAGACATTCAGTACTTC.

This chain joins TRBV7-3 and TRBJ2-1; 8 bases align to TRBD2. Germline V gene sequence: CDR1 SGHTA, CDR2 FQGTGA. This CDR3 spans 13 amino acids. V trimming: 2 bases; J trimming: 13 bases; junction bases outside the gene matches: 7. The CDR3: CASSLSSLAVQFF. In DNA, the CDR3 is TGTGCCAGCAGCTTATCCTCACTAGCGGTCCAGTTCTTC.

This chain joins TRBV6-1 and TRBJ1-2, with D uncertain. This CDR3 contains 11 residues. The germline CDR1 and CDR2 sequences are MNHNS and SASEGT. V shed 5 bases and J shed 6 bases, with 7 bases lying between them. The CDR3 here is CASSWANGYTF. DNA for the CDR3: TGTGCCAGCAGTTGGGCGAATGGCTACACCTTC.

The rearrangement uses TRBV7-2 and TRBJ2-6; D gene unclear. The CDR3 covers 16 residues. Trimming removed 5 bases at V and 1 base at J, with 12 bases between. The germline V gene has CDR1 SGHTA and CDR2 FQGNSA. Here the CDR3 reads CASSHLGDSGANVLTF. CDR3 bases: TGTGCCAGCAGCCACCTCGGAGATTCTGGGGCCAACGTCCTGACTTTC.

This clone was found once. The chain carries TRBV6-5 and TRBJ2-7; D perhaps matches TRBD1 (5 bases). V lost 6 bases and J 3 bases, leaving 15 bases between the germline ends. The CDR3 is made up of 14 amino acids. CDR1 and CDR2 from the germline V gene are MNHEY and SVGAGI. CDR3 coding DNA: TGTGCCAGCAGGCCAGGGATAGGGGTCTACGAGCAGTACTTC. Protein product: CASRPGIGVYEQYF.

The V and J genes are TRBV10-2 and TRBJ2-2, with 10 bases that match TRBD2. The V and J ends lost 6 bases and 0 bases, in that order; junction bases with no gene match: 1. The germline V gene has CDR1 WSHSY and CDR2 SAAADI. This CDR3 spans 15 amino acids. The CDR3 DNA reads TGCGCCAGCAGGACTAGCGGGCCGAACACCGGGGAGCTGTTTTTT. This gives the protein CASRTSGPNTGELFF.

The genes are TRBV19 and TRBJ1-4, with 7 nucleotides matching TRBD1. The CDR3 loop spans 15 amino acids. With V trimmed by 1 base and J by 8 bases, 7 bases remained unmatched. Germline V gene lookup returns CDR1 LNHDA and CDR2 SQIVND (reference sequence). CDR3 nucleotides: TGTGCCAGTAGTATAGGTGGGGACAGAAGAGAAAAACTGTTTTTT. This encodes CASSIGGDRREKLFF.

The gene calls are TRBV18 and TRBJ2-1, with a weak D call TRBD2 (6 bases). Trimming removed 3 bases at V and 6 bases at J, with 15 bases between. This CDR3 comprises 15 residues. The germline V gene encodes CDR1 KGHSH and CDR2 LQKENI. Here the CDR3 reads CASSPLWGRINEQFF. As DNA, the CDR3 is TGTGCCAGCTCACCTTTATGGGGGAGGATCAATGAGCAGTTCTTC.

V and J are TRBV14 and TRBJ1-1; D might be TRBD1 (5 bases). Germline-derived CDR1 and CDR2 are SGHDN and FVKESK. There are 16 residues in the CDR3. V was cut by 3 bases and J by 4 bases, with 18 bases left in between. CDR3 in DNA: TGTGCCAGCAGCCAGCCAATCAGGGCTCCCGGCACTGAAGCTTTCTTT. Amino acids: CASSQPIRAPGTEAFF.

The chain is built from TRBV10-3 and TRBJ1-2; possible D gene TRBD1, 5 bases. V was pared by 0 bases and J by 4 bases, with 12 bases between. There are 15 residues in the CDR3. Germline V gene lookup returns CDR1 ENHRY and CDR2 SYGVKD. In nucleotides, the CDR3 is TGTGCCATCAGTGAGTCCGTACAGGCCGGCTATGGCTACACCTTC. It encodes CAISESVQAGYGYTF.